The 15 T cell receptor beta chains listed next were all sequenced from one sample in a study of cytomegalovirus exposure and HLA in healthy donors (dated by TCRdb to about 2017). The receptor library was made with the immunoSEQ multiplex PCR assay. TCRdb took this table from immuneACCESS and kept in-frame rearrangements with V and J called. Such tables lack part of the clones; where checked against another copy, unresolved V genes explain under half of the gap, and the rest is unexplained. The sample data list 300,000 to 350,000 clones, and approximately 88% of these were observed just once. The leading ten clones occupy more than 0.95% of the sample. Sequencing used PBMCs. The receptors come from a man aged 25 to 45 in good health and CMV-seronegative.

CDR3 sequence (DNA): TGTGCCAGCAGCTTATGGCAGGGGGTAGATACGCAGTATTTT. It translates to CASSLWQGVDTQYF. V and J are TRBV5-5 and TRBJ2-3; 7 bases line up with TRBD1. Germline V gives CDR1 SGHKS, CDR2 YYEKEE (reference sequence). This CDR3 is built from 14 residues. V was clipped by 2 bases and J by 5 bases; unmatched bases: 5.

The rearrangement joins TRBV10-3 to TRBJ1-2, with D unresolved. V gave up 0 bases and J gave up 5 bases, with 10 bases separating them. This CDR3 is built from 14 residues. CDR1 ENHRY and CDR2 SYGVKD come from the germline V gene. The CDR3 protein is CAISESGLLYGYTF. CDR3 nucleotides: TGTGCCATCAGTGAGTCTGGGCTGTTATATGGCTACACCTTC.

CDR3 region: CASSAGPAETQYF. Here the CDR3 DNA reads TGCGCCAGCAGCGCGGGCCCCGCGGAGACCCAGTACTTC. This chain joins TRBV5-1 and TRBJ2-5; a possible D gene is TRBD2 (5 bases). Germline-derived CDR1 and CDR2 are SGHRS and YFSETQ. The CDR3 runs to 13 residues. V lost 4 bases and J 5 bases, leaving 12 bases between the germline ends.

The rearrangement links TRBV12-5 to TRBJ2-1; 8 bases fit TRBD1. Germline loops: CDR1 LGHNT, CDR2 FRNRAP. This CDR3 has 16 amino acids. V lost 1 base to trimming and J lost 9 bases; unmatched junction nucleotides: 11. The CDR3 is CASGLARQGLASEQFF. As DNA, the CDR3 is TGTGCTAGTGGTTTGGCCCGACAGGGGTTGGCGAGTGAGCAGTTCTTC.

This clone was seen a single time. The J gene is TRBJ1-1, the V gene TRBV6-1; D unresolved. Germline CDR1 reads MNHNS; CDR2 reads SASEGT. V lost 2 bases and J lost 1, with 11 bases in between. The CDR3 is 15 amino acids. DNA of the CDR3: TGTGCCAGCAGTGAACGAGGGATTCAGAACACTGAAGCTTTCTTT. It translates to CASSERGIQNTEAFF.

The rearrangement uses TRBV5-4 and TRBJ1-6; a possible D gene is TRBD1 (5 bases). The CDR3 is 12 residues long. Germline V gene data show CDR1 as SGHNT and CDR2 as YYREEE (reference sequence). The V and J ends lost 10 bases and 7 bases respectively, with 12 bases between them. CDR3 coding DNA: TGTGCCGCAGGGATAATGAATTCACCCCTCCACTTT. Translation: CAAGIMNSPLHF.

This rearrangement joins TRBV5-1 to TRBJ1-3; TRBD1 might be the D (5 bases). The germline V gene has CDR1 SGHRS and CDR2 YFSETQ. The V gene lost 0 bases and the J gene lost 2 bases, with 12 bases spanning the gap. The CDR3 covers 16 residues. The CDR3 reads CASSLAWGSTGNTIYF. The CDR3 DNA is TGCGCCAGCAGCTTGGCATGGGGCAGCACTGGAAACACCATATATTTT.

The rearrangement uses TRBV10-2 and TRBJ1-5; D ambiguous. The CDR3 consists of 16 residues. Trimming removed 4 bases at V and 4 bases at J, with 17 bases between. CDR1 and CDR2 from the germline V gene are WSHSY and SAAADI. CDR3 in DNA: TGCGCCAGCAGTGGCCCCGAGGGTACGGGAAATCAGCCCCAGCATTTT. This codes for CASSGPEGTGNQPQHF.

V is TRBV7-2 and J is TRBJ2-5; 7 nucleotides align to TRBD1. This CDR3 contains 13 residues. Germline V gene lookup returns CDR1 SGHTA and CDR2 FQGNSA. The J segment lost 2 bases and the V segment lost 6 bases, leaving 3 bases of the junction unmatched. The CDR3 DNA reads TGTGCCAGCAGTAGACAGGGTCAAGAGACCCAGTACTTC. Its protein product is CASSRQGQETQYF. Filled out from reference TRBV7-2 and TRBJ2-5, the complete variable domain reads GAGVSQSPSNKVTEKGKDVELRCDPISGHTALYWYRQSLGQGLEFLIYFQGNSAPDKSGLPSDRFSAERTGGSVSTLTIQRTQQEDSAVYLCASSRQGQETQYFGPGTRLLVL.

V and J are TRBV7-9 and TRBJ1-6; D is perhaps TRBD1 (6 bases). Germline V gives CDR1 SEHNR, CDR2 FQNEAQ (reference sequence). This CDR3 contains 14 residues. The V end was cut by 2 bases, the J end by 8 bases, with 10 bases between. The CDR3 loop reads CASSLRPGDSPLHF. In DNA form, the CDR3 reads TGTGCCAGCAGCTTAAGGCCAGGGGATTCACCCCTCCACTTT.

The chain employs TRBV7-2 and TRBJ2-7; D perhaps matches TRBD2 (6 bases). V gave up 2 bases and J gave up 2 bases, with 10 bases separating them. Germline-derived CDR1 and CDR2 are SGHTA and FQGNSA. The length of the CDR3 is 14 residues. Written as DNA, the CDR3 is TGTGCCAGCAGCTTAACGGGGGTCCCCTACGAGCAGTACTTC. Translating gives CASSLTGVPYEQYF.

The rearrangement links TRBV5-4 to TRBJ2-7; 7 nucleotides match TRBD1. The CDR3 totals 19 residues. V shed 4 bases and J 4 bases; nucleotides not matched to a gene: 23. Per germline, CDR1 SGHNT and CDR2 YYREEE (reference sequence). This CDR3 is CASSGGQAGDPRKLYEQYF. The DNA of the CDR3 is TGTGCCAGCAGCGGTGGACAGGCCGGGGACCCAAGAAAATTATACGAGCAGTACTTC.

This clone was picked up a small number of times. The chain carries TRBV27 and TRBJ1-2; a weak D match, TRBD1 (6 bases). Germline V gene lookup returns CDR1 MNHEY and CDR2 SMNVEV (reference sequence). This CDR3 comprises 12 residues. Trimming took off 2 bases at V and 8 bases at J, with 9 bases between the two ends. This CDR3 is CASSLTGWGYTF. Written as DNA, the CDR3 is TGTGCCAGCAGTTTAACAGGGTGGGGCTACACCTTC.

The rearrangement uses TRBV7-6 and TRBJ2-7; D is perhaps TRBD2 (5 bases). Trimming pared 1 base from V and 0 bases from J, leaving 13 bases between. CDR3 length: 16 amino acids. Germline assignment: CDR1 SGHVS and CDR2 FNYEAQ. CDR3 sequence reads: CASSLGGSVNSYEQYF. As DNA, the CDR3 is TGTGCCAGCAGCTTAGGAGGGTCAGTGAACTCCTACGAGCAGTACTTC.

The chain links TRBV6-6 to TRBJ1-1, with D hard to call. V lost 6 bases and J lost 2, with 7 bases in between. Germline-derived CDR1 and CDR2 are MNHNY and SVGAGI (reference sequence). The CDR3 totals 12 residues. CDR3 in DNA: TGTGCCAGCAGGGAGGGAAACACTGAAGCTTTCTTT. Its protein is CASREGNTEAFF.